This TCR beta chain was retrieved from a study of identical twins. Study-wide results and limits: Out-of-frame alpha sequences common to twins exhibited a surplus of low generation probability. With monozygotic twins, out-of-frame TCR alpha sharing exceeded what models estimated.

TCRdb redid the calling of the 5' RACE reads with MiXCR, one entry per CDR3 protein. The sample records a few hundred thousand distinct CDR3 sequences, around 15% being singletons. Healthy Caucasians made up all donors. Details on this clonotype: Its antigen is unidentified.

These data also formed part of another study, on yellow fever vaccine responses in identical twins.

What was sequenced was CD4+ T cells sorted from blood. The receptor's source is a young woman in good health.

CDR3 nucleotide sequence: TGTGCCATCAGAGATAGCGGGACGAGCTCCTACAATGAGCAGTTCTTC. Translating it yields CAIRDSGTSSYNEQFF. This chain uses TRBV10-3 with TRBJ2-1; 8 bases are shared with TRBD2. There are 16 residues in the CDR3. The V segment lost 6 bases and the J segment 0 bases; nucleotides outside the gene matches: 7. The germline V gene has CDR1 ENHRY and CDR2 SYGVKD.